This entry lists 2 T cell receptor beta chains sequenced from one sample in a study of blood T cells in healthy people across ages. The use of a sample-barcoded 5' primer and a J-beta primer mix characterized a second PCR of roughly 6 to 11 cycles. TCRdb passed the 5' RACE reads through MiXCR, listing each CDR3 protein once. The sample comprises under 800,000 distinct CDR3 sequences, roughly 21% of which are singletons, and approximately 3.6% rests with the top ten. What was sequenced was blood. These receptor sequences come from a man aged 65 to 79 in good health.

The V call is TRBV12-3 or TRBV12-4, the J call TRBJ2-3; D uncertain. V gave up 2 bases and J gave up 5 bases, with 14 bases separating them. The CDR3 runs 15 residues. In DNA, the CDR3 is TGTGCCAGCAGTTTAACCGACTTTGAAGGAGATACGCAGTATTTT. Residues: CASSLTDFEGDTQYF.

The chain recombines TRBV28 with TRBJ2-5, with D possibly being TRBD1 (6 bases). V was shortened by 4 bases and J by 1 base, with 13 bases between the two germline ends. Per germline, CDR1 MDHEN and CDR2 SYDVKM. The CDR3 is 15 residues long. The CDR3 bases are TGTGCCAGCAGTTCCCTGGACAGTCGCCAAGAGACCCAGTACTTC. It codes for CASSSLDSRQETQYF.